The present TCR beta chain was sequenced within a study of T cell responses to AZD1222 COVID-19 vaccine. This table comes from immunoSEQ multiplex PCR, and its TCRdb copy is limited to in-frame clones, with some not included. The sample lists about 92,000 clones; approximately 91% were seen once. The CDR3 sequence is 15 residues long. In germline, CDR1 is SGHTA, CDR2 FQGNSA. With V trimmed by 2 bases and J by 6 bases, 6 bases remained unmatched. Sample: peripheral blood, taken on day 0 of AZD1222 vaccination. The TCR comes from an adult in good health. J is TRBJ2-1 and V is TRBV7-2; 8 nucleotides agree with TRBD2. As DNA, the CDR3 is TGTGCCAGCAGCTTAAGTTGGCGGGGGGCCAATGAGCAGTTCTTC. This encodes CASSLSWRGANEQFF.